This TCR beta chain was identified in a study of T cell clusters in autoimmune cytopenias. TRB was amplified from 250 ng of peripheral blood genomic DNA per sample. The CDR3 contains 13 residues. Germline CDR1 reads SGHNT; CDR2 reads YENEEA. TRB rearrangements were amplified by touch-down multiplex PCR with mixed TRB-A/B primers. TCRdb re-analyzed the multiplex PCR reads; it lists each CDR3 protein once, without DNA. The sample includes some 4,900 distinct CDR3 sequences. These records were also assigned to another study, of T cell repertoires in aging, cancer and after chemotherapy. That work contributes: Patients with chronic lymphocytic leukemia were sampled before and after fludarabine- or bendamustine-based chemotherapy. Age-matched healthy donors had significantly more diverse, less clonal blood TCR repertoires than untreated cancer patients. Lymphoid organ infiltration in hematological cancer patients may impair thymic emigration or peripheral T cell expansion.

The sample taken for sequencing was peripheral blood. The chain recombines TRBV11-3 with TRBJ1-4. This TCR was sampled from a human donor with chronic lymphocytic leukemia. The donor label of this sample is uncertain. The CDR3 sequence is CASRSGTNEKLFF.